These T cell receptor beta chains were read from a single sample in a study of blood T cell repertoires in COVID-19. The protocol was immunoSEQ multiplex PCR, while the TCRdb copy is restricted to in-frame clones and leaves out a portion. The table records approximately 280,000 clones, over 85% of them present only once. Sequencing was performed on PBMCs or T cells enriched from blood (not recorded which). The source is an older woman who had recovered from COVID-19. Both conserved end residues are part of each CDR3. Fields, in order: clone size, D gene, V gene, J gene, CDR3 DNA, CDR3 protein. The D gene is left open where the match is weak. Not every row has a clone size; where given, it reads once, few, many or a size class.

-	TRBD2	TRBV27	TRBJ2-7	TGTGCCAGCAGAAATAGCGGGATGCAACCTTGGGAGCAGTACTTC	CASRNSGMQPWEQYF
-	-	TRBV5-1	TRBJ1-3	TGCGCCAGCAGCTGGGACTTGAGCTCTGGAAACACCATATATTTT	CASSWDLSSGNTIYF
-	TRBD1	TRBV7-6	TRBJ2-6	TGTGCCAGCAGCATCGACAGGGAAAGCTCTGGGGCCAACGTCCTGACTTTC	CASSIDRESSGANVLTF
-	-	TRBV10-3	TRBJ2-2	TGTGCCATCAGCGCTCTGGGGGGAGATACCGGGGAGCTGTTTTTT	CAISALGGDTGELFF
-	-	TRBV5-1	TRBJ2-1	TGCGCCAGCAGCTTGGGAGGGAGTACCTACAATGAGCAGTTCTTC	CASSLGGSTYNEQFF
-	TRBD1	TRBV27	TRBJ1-4	TGTGCCAGCAGTTATCCCCCGGGACAGGGGAGGCGGCCTAATGAAAAACTGTTTTTT	CASSYPPGQGRRPNEKLFF
-	TRBD1	TRBV6-5	TRBJ1-3	TGTGCCAGCAGTCGACAGGGCTCTGGAAACACCATATATTTT	CASSRQGSGNTIYF
-	TRBD1	TRBV5-1	TRBJ1-2	TGCGCCAGCAGCACGGGACAGTCCTATGGCTACACCTTC	CASSTGQSYGYTF
-	TRBD2	TRBV10-3	TRBJ2-1	TGTGCCATCAGTCTGGCACCGCTTAGCGGGAGGAACTACAATGAGCAGTTCTTC	CAISLAPLSGRNYNEQFF
-	-	TRBV5-1	TRBJ2-2	TGCGCCAGCAGCTTGATCGGCACCGGGGAGCTGTTTTTT	CASSLIGTGELFF
-	-	TRBV5-1	TRBJ2-1	TGCGCCAGCAGCCCGGGACTCTCATACAATGAGCAGTTCTTC	CASSPGLSYNEQFF
-	-	TRBV11-2	TRBJ1-5	TGTGCCAGCAGCTCTGGACTCAATCAGCCCCAGCATTTT	CASSSGLNQPQHF
-	TRBD1	TRBV7-9	TRBJ2-3	TGTGCCAGCAGCTCCGACAGGGGCACAGATACGCAGTATTTT	CASSSDRGTDTQYF
-	-	TRBV28	TRBJ1-2	TGTGCCAGCAGTTTATTCAGGGTGGCGAACTATGGCTACACCTTC	CASSLFRVANYGYTF
-	TRBD1	TRBV6-1	TRBJ2-5	TGTGCCAGCAGTGATCCGACAGGGGGAGGGGAGACCCAGTACTTC	CASSDPTGGGETQYF
-	-	TRBV23-1	TRBJ2-2	TGCGCCAGCAGTCAAAAAGGCGAAGCGGCGAACACCGGGGAGCTGTTTTTT	CASSQKGEAANTGELFF
-	-	TRBV5-5	TRBJ2-7	TGTGCCGGAGGCTTAGGGCCGGGGGATTCCTACGAGCAGTACTTC	CAGGLGPGDSYEQYF
-	-	TRBV28	TRBJ1-2	TGTGCCAGCAGTGTGACAGAACTCTATGGCTACACCTTC	CASSVTELYGYTF
-	-	TRBV2	TRBJ1-5	TGTGCCAGCAGTCCTTACAGGGAGCTCAATCAGCCCCAGCATTTT	CASSPYRELNQPQHF
-	TRBD2	TRBV7-3	TRBJ2-7	TGTGCCAGCAGCTCCGGGACTAGCGGGGGAGAGCAGTACTTC	CASSSGTSGGEQYF
-	-	TRBV27	TRBJ1-5	TGTGCCAGCAGTTTAAGACAGAATCAGCCCCAGCATTTT	CASSLRQNQPQHF
-	TRBD2	TRBV7-9	TRBJ2-1	TGTGCCAGCAGGTCCGGGACTAGCCTGAAAAATGAGCAGTTCTTC	CASRSGTSLKNEQFF
-	-	TRBV28	TRBJ2-1	TGTGCCAGCAGTTCAATGGGTAGGAGTGAGCAGTTCTTC	CASSSMGRSEQFF
-	-	TRBV4-2	TRBJ2-5	TGTGCCAGCAGCCAAGATCAGGCGGGGAGGCCTGGGGAGACCCAGTACTTC	CASSQDQAGRPGETQYF
once	-	TRBV19	TRBJ1-2	TGTGCCAGTAGTATCACAGGAGACTATGGCTACACCTTC	CASSITGDYGYTF
-	-	TRBV7-3	TRBJ2-1	TGTGCCAGCAGCTCCCCCGGGAGTCGGGAGGAGCAGTTCTTC	CASSSPGSREEQFF
-	-	TRBV23-1	TRBJ2-2	TGCGCCAGCAGACGGTGGACCGGGGAGCTGTTTTTT	CASRRWTGELFF
-	-	TRBV9	TRBJ1-6	TGTGCCAGCAGCGTAGTCGCGGGTTTACCCCTCCACTTT	CASSVVAGLPLHF
-	-	TRBV18	TRBJ1-1	TGTGCCAGCTCACCACTTACGGGCACTGAAGCTTTCTTT	CASSPLTGTEAFF
-	TRBD1	TRBV5-4	TRBJ1-2	TGTGCCAGCAGCTTGGGGCAGGGGGCGAAGATTGGTGGCTACACCTTC	CASSLGQGAKIGGYTF
-	TRBD1	TRBV29-1	TRBJ2-7	TGCAGCGTTGTCCCGTCAGGGGGTTACGAGCAGTACTTC	CSVVPSGGYEQYF
-	-	TRBV4-1	TRBJ2-7	TGCGCCAGCAGCCAAGATCCAATCTACGAGCAGTACTTC	CASSQDPIYEQYF
-	TRBD2	TRBV3-1/TRBV3-2	TRBJ2-7	TGTGCCAGCAGCCAAGTGGGGGGACTAGCGGGAGGAGAGCAGTACTTC	CASSQVGGLAGGEQYF
-	TRBD1	TRBV5-1	TRBJ2-1	TGCGCCAGCGGATCCATACCCTCCGGGACAGGGGGCTACAATGAGCAGTTCTTC	CASGSIPSGTGGYNEQFF
-	TRBD1	TRBV27	TRBJ2-7	TGTGCCAGCAGTTTCAACAGGGGATTCGGGCAGTACTTC	CASSFNRGFGQYF
-	TRBD1	TRBV7-2	TRBJ1-2	TGTGCCAGCAGCTCAACGACAGGGGCAGGAGGCTACACCTTC	CASSSTTGAGGYTF
-	TRBD1	TRBV5-1	TRBJ2-5	TGCGCCAGCAGCTTACAGGGGGGAGCGTATGCGGGAGAGACCCAGTACTTC	CASSLQGGAYAGETQYF
-	-	TRBV7-9	TRBJ2-6	TGTGCCAGCAGAGACCGAGGCCGGACTGGGGCCAACGTCCTGACTTTC	CASRDRGRTGANVLTF
-	-	TRBV3-1/TRBV3-2	TRBJ1-2	TGTGCCAGCAGCCAAGAACGAGGGAGAGGCTATGGCTACACCTTC	CASSQERGRGYGYTF
-	TRBD2	TRBV3-1/TRBV3-2	TRBJ2-5	TGTGCCAGCAGCCAAGCACTAGCGGGGGGACGAGAGACCCAGTACTTC	CASSQALAGGRETQYF
-	-	TRBV6-2/TRBV6-3	TRBJ1-2	TGTGCCAGCAGTCAACGACAGGAGAGGAATGGCTACACCTTC	CASSQRQERNGYTF
-	-	TRBV4-1	TRBJ1-2	TGCGCCAGCAGCCAAGATATTAACTATGGCTACACCTTC	CASSQDINYGYTF
-	-	TRBV18	TRBJ1-2	TGTGCCAGCTCACCAGGAGGCCAGTCCTATGGCTACACCTTC	CASSPGGQSYGYTF
-	-	TRBV7-2	TRBJ2-7	TGTGCCAGCAGCTTAGCTGCGGCCAATTCCTACGAGCAGTACTTC	CASSLAAANSYEQYF
-	-	TRBV5-6	TRBJ1-2	TGTGCCAGCAGCTTCCCGGGGGGCGGAGCTGGCTACACCTTC	CASSFPGGGAGYTF
-	TRBD2	TRBV28	TRBJ2-7	TGTGCCAGCAGTCCGGGACTAGAGCGGTACGAGCAGTACTTC	CASSPGLERYEQYF
-	TRBD2	TRBV5-4	TRBJ2-5	TGTGCCAGCAGCCTCACTCCGGGGGGGGAGACCCAGTACTTC	CASSLTPGGETQYF
-	-	TRBV6-5	TRBJ1-2	TGTGCCAGCAGAACAGGGTTTCGCGACTATGGCTACACCTTC	CASRTGFRDYGYTF
-	-	TRBV3-1/TRBV3-2	TRBJ2-1	TGTGCCAGCAGCCAAGAGGCGGCCTACAATGAGCAGTTCTTC	CASSQEAAYNEQFF
-	-	TRBV7-2	TRBJ1-4	TGTGCCAGCAGCTTAGCGCTCGGTAATGAAAAACTGTTTTTT	CASSLALGNEKLFF
few	-	TRBV14	TRBJ1-2	TGTGCCAGCAGCCATGGACAGACTTACAGTGTCTACACCTTC	CASSHGQTYSVYTF
-	-	TRBV20-1	TRBJ2-1	TGCAGTGCAACAGGGTGGGATGAGCAGTTCTTC	CSATGWDEQFF
-	-	TRBV10-3	TRBJ1-2	TGTGCCATCAGTGAGGGGGTGGCGGGGTCCCATGGCTACACCTTC	CAISEGVAGSHGYTF
-	TRBD1	TRBV5-4	TRBJ1-2	TGTGCCAGCAGACCACCCGGAACAGGGGGTGGGTTCTATGGCTACACCTTC	CASRPPGTGGGFYGYTF
-	TRBD2	TRBV14	TRBJ2-3	TGTGCCAGCAGCCAGAGGGGGACTAGCGGGAGAGCCACAGATACGCAGTATTTT	CASSQRGTSGRATDTQYF